One sample yielded the 14 T cell receptor beta chains listed below, sequenced in a study of tumor-infiltrating lymphocytes in glioblastoma multiforme. Multiple V-beta primers and a C-beta primer amplified TCRB from RNA. From the multiplex PCR reads, TCRdb called clonotypes with MiXCR, one entry per CDR3 protein. Of around 8,600 distinct CDR3 sequences listed, around two thirds were seen once; the top ten hold 76%. Sequencing was done on a sample of brain tumor tissue. Receptors originate from a male donor with glioblastoma.

To note about this clonotype: One junction end does not reproduce the germline sequence, and a read error may be involved. This CDR3 reads CATSGGENEQFF. The CDR3 nucleotides read TGTGCCACCTCCGGCGGGGAAAATGAGCAGTTCTTT. The chain recombines TRBV10-3 with TRBJ2-1; D might be TRBD2 (6 bases). Looked up from germline, CDR1 is ENHRY and CDR2 is SYGVKD. The CDR3 loop spans 12 amino acids.

This clonotype rates as hyperexpanded (1% or more). The chain uses TRBV11-2 and TRBJ2-1; no clear D. CDR1 is SGHAT, CDR2 FQNNGV, per germline. The germline V and J ends were trimmed by 5 bases and 6 bases, with 5 bases remaining between them. The CDR3 contains 11 residues. CDR3 loop: CASSIFNEQFF. The CDR3 DNA is TGTGCCAGCAGCATATTCAATGAGCAGTTCTTC.

The J gene is TRBJ1-2, the V gene TRBV11-1; D is uncertain. Trimming left V 4 bases short and J 7 bases short, with 13 bases between. Per germline, CDR1 SGHAT and CDR2 FQDESV (reference sequence). This CDR3 has 13 residues. The CDR3 DNA follows: TGTGCCAGCAGCTCAAGGTCTACCAGTGGCTACACCTTC. It specifies CASSSRSTSGYTF.

This clonotype has a single count. The chain carries TRBV6-1 and TRBJ2-3; no firm D call. Germline loops: CDR1 MNHNS, CDR2 SASEGT. Trimming removed 11 bases at V and 9 bases at J, with 15 bases between. This CDR3 spans 11 amino acids. CDR3 nucleotide sequence: TGTGCCTCCCCGGCCGGATGGACGCAGTATTTT. It yields the protein CASPAGWTQYF.

The gene calls are TRBV29-1 and TRBJ2-1; D is ambiguous. Trimming took 7 bases from V and 0 from J, leaving 7 bases between them. CDR3 length equals 12 residues. The V gene's germline CDR1 is SQVTM and CDR2 ANQGSEA. CDR3 sequence (DNA): TGCAGCGGAAGGAGCTCCTACAATGAGCAGTTCTTC. It translates to CSGRSSYNEQFF.

This rearrangement joins TRBV20-1 to TRBJ2-2; 10 bases agree with TRBD2. The CDR3 covers 14 residues. CDR1 DFQATT and CDR2 SNEGSKA come from the germline V gene (reference sequence). V lost 1 base and J lost 4; bases outside the gene matches: 0. CDR3 protein: CSARGLAGTGELFF. The CDR3 DNA reads TGCAGTGCTAGAGGACTAGCGGGCACCGGGGAGCTGTTTTTT.

This clonotype has just a few counts. This chain uses TRBV29-1 with TRBJ1-4; TRBD1 is a possible D gene (5 bases). Trimming took 6 bases from V and 2 from J, leaving 13 bases between them. CDR3 length: 14 amino acids. The germline gives CDR1 SQVTM, CDR2 ANQGSEA. CDR3 protein: CSVTGGSTNEKLFF. In DNA form, the CDR3 reads TGCAGCGTGACCGGGGGTAGCACTAATGAAAAACTGTTTTTT. Filled out from reference TRBV29-1 and TRBJ1-4, the complete variable domain reads SAVISQKPSRDICQRGTSLTIQCQVDSQVTMMFWYRQQPGQSLTLIATANQGSEATYESGFVIDKFPISRPNLTFSTLTVSNMSPEDSSIYLCSVTGGSTNEKLFFGSGTQLSVL.

This chain uses TRBV4-1 with TRBJ2-7, with a tentative D call TRBD1 (5 bases). The J call may be faulty, since TRBJ2-1 better matches the DNA end. There are 12 residues in the CDR3. From germline, CDR1 is MGHRA and CDR2 YSYEKL. CDR3 bases: TGCGCCACCTTCCATCCGACAGACGAGCAGTTCTTC. It is translated as CATFHPTDEQFF.

This rearrangement joins TRBV6-1 to TRBJ2-3; 13 bases align to TRBD2. This CDR3 has 16 residues. The germline V gene encodes CDR1 MNHNS and CDR2 SASEGT. J lost 2 bases, V lost 6 bases, and 5 bases had no gene match. Here the CDR3 reads CASSGGTSGITDTQYF. The CDR3 nucleotides are TGTGCCAGCAGCGGGGGGACTAGCGGGATCACAGATACGCAGTATTTT.

In its sample, this clonotype was seen a few times. V gene TRBV6-1 combines with J gene TRBJ1-5; D not resolved. Germline-derived CDR1 and CDR2 are MNHNS and SASEGT. The CDR3 sequence is 14 residues long. The V and J ends lost 0 bases and 2 bases respectively, with 5 bases between them. This CDR3 is CASSEATGNQPQHF. The CDR3 region has the DNA TGTGCCAGCAGTGAAGCAACTGGCAATCAGCCCCAGCATTTT.

The chain uses TRBV11-1 and TRBJ1-2; no firm D call. Germline CDR1 and CDR2: SGHAT and FQDESV (reference sequence). The CDR3 consists of 16 residues. V lost 6 bases to trimming and J lost 7 bases, with 24 bases between them. CDR3 sequence: CASRDLRESNDCGYTF. The CDR3 DNA is TGTGCCAGCAGGGATCTCAGAGAGTCGAATGACTGTGGCTACACCTTC.

The V and J genes are TRBV11-1 and TRBJ2-7; no clear D. The V gene lost 5 bases and the J gene lost 6 bases, with 17 bases spanning the gap. CDR3 length: 14 amino acids. Per germline, CDR1 SGHAT and CDR2 FQDESV (reference sequence). DNA of the CDR3: TGTGCCAGCAGCGGTATGGGCAGGATTACCGAGCAGTACTTC. This sequence encodes CASSGMGRITEQYF.

In its sample, this clonotype is medium-sized. The J gene is TRBJ2-3, the V gene TRBV7-9; D unclear. The CDR3 contains 17 residues. The V gene's germline CDR1 is SEHNR and CDR2 FQNEAQ (reference sequence). V was trimmed by 6 bases and J by 2 bases, leaving 21 bases between them. The CDR3 reads CASRTTSGLNPTDTQYF. CDR3 DNA: TGTGCCAGCAGGACCACCTCCGGTCTTAATCCCACAGATACGCAGTATTTT.

Details on this clonotype: One end of the junction fails to match germline, which may point to a read error. CDR3 loop: CAGSQDLGSYNEQFF. The CDR3 DNA sequence: TGTGCCGGCAGTCAAGATTTGGGTTCCTACAATGAGCAGTTCTTC. V and J are TRBV14 and TRBJ2-1; D is undetermined. Per the germline V gene, CDR1 is SGHDN and CDR2 is FVKESK. The CDR3 spans 15 residues.